The 22 T cell receptor beta chains below were found in one sample sequenced in a study of identifying expanded T cells in peripheral blood. Here immunoSEQ multiplex PCR was the method, and the copy in TCRdb shows in-frame clones only, minus some. The sample lists approximately 100,000 clones; roughly 91% were seen once. Sequenced sample: blood. The receptors were gathered from a person aged 18-69 years in good health.

The genes are TRBV27 and TRBJ1-2; the match to TRBD1 covers 7 bases. The CDR3 is 12 residues long. After removal of 5 bases from V and 7 bases from J, the junction contained 4 bases not matched to a gene. In germline, CDR1 is MNHEY, CDR2 SMNVEV (reference sequence). The CDR3 nucleotides are TGTGCCAGCAGTACAGGGGTGGGTGGCTACACCTTC. Protein: CASSTGVGGYTF.

The CDR3 is CARLPLGEINQPQHF. As DNA, the CDR3 is TGTGCCAGACTTCCCCTGGGGGAGATCAATCAGCCCCAGCATTTT. The chain recombines TRBV19 with TRBJ1-5; tentative D call: TRBD1 (5 bases). Trimming pared 9 bases from V and 3 bases from J, leaving 18 bases between. The length of the CDR3 is 15 residues. Germline loops: CDR1 LNHDA, CDR2 SQIVND (reference sequence). Full variable domain (outside the CDR3, taken from reference TRBV19 and TRBJ1-5): DGGITQSPKYLFRKEGQNVTLSCEQNLNHDAMYWYRQDPGQGLRLIYYSQIVNDFQKGDIAEGYSVSREKKESFPLTVTSAQKNPTAFYLCARLPLGEINQPQHFGDGTRLSIL.

The chain carries TRBV28 and TRBJ2-7, with no clear D. The length of the CDR3 is 16 residues. Trimming shortened V by 5 bases and J by 2 bases, and 19 bases separated the two germline ends. Looked up from germline, CDR1 is MDHEN and CDR2 is SYDVKM. This chain's CDR3 is CASSGPGPSLPYEQYF. The CDR3 DNA reads TGTGCCAGCAGTGGGCCCGGGCCCTCCCTTCCCTACGAGCAGTACTTC.

The CDR3 DNA is TGTGCCAGTAGTCCTTGGACGGCGAACACTGAAGCTTTCTTT. It specifies CASSPWTANTEAFF. The V call is TRBV19, the J call TRBJ1-1; D remains ambiguous. The ends were cut back, 5 bases at V and 1 base at J, with 11 bases in the middle. The germline gives CDR1 LNHDA, CDR2 SQIVND (reference sequence). This CDR3 spans 14 amino acids. Full variable domain (remainder filled in from reference TRBV19 and TRBJ1-1): DGGITQSPKYLFRKEGQNVTLSCEQNLNHDAMYWYRQDPGQGLRLIYYSQIVNDFQKGDIAEGYSVSREKKESFPLTVTSAQKNPTAFYLCASSPWTANTEAFFGQGTRLTVV.

The chain couples TRBV7-7 to TRBJ2-2, with D possibly TRBD1 on 5 matching bases. Deletions cut 2 bases from V and 4 bases from J, with 14 bases between. The CDR3 is made up of 16 amino acids. Germline V CDR1 and CDR2: SSHAT, FNYEAQ (reference sequence). The CDR3: CASSLRPGQGTGELFF. CDR3 DNA: TGTGCCAGCAGCTTAAGGCCAGGCCAGGGCACCGGGGAGCTGTTTTTT. The full variable domain, with the rest looked up from reference TRBV7-7 and TRBJ2-2, is GAGVSQSPRYKVTKRGQDVTLRCDPISSHATLYWYQQALGQGPEFLTYFNYEAQPDKSGLPSDRFSAERPEGSISTLTIQRTEQRDSAMYRCASSLRPGQGTGELFFGEGSRLTVL.

The CDR3 DNA reads as TGTGCCTGGAGTAGTGGTAGCAATCAGCCCCAGCATTTT. This codes for CAWSSGSNQPQHF. This chain uses TRBV30 with TRBJ1-5; D unclear. The CDR3 loop spans 13 amino acids. The germline V gene has CDR1 GTSNPN and CDR2 SVGIG (reference sequence). Trimming removed 2 bases from V and 0 bases from J, with 5 bases in between.

This rearrangement joins TRBV4-2 to TRBJ2-7; D might be TRBD2 (6 bases). The CDR3 extends over 14 amino acids. Between the trimmed V and J ends, which lost 0 bases and 0 bases, there was a span of 6 bases. Germline CDR1 reads LGHNA; CDR2 reads YNFKEQ. DNA of the CDR3: TGTGCCAGCAGCCAAGATAGCGGCTCCTACGAGCAGTACTTC. It specifies CASSQDSGSYEQYF.

This clone appeared a few times. The chain recombines TRBV5-1 with TRBJ1-5, with D unclear. Looked up from germline, CDR1 is SGHRS and CDR2 is YFSETQ. This CDR3 is 15 amino acids long. V was clipped by 1 base and J by 5 bases, with 13 bases between them. CDR3 loop: CASSLLGARDQPQHF. Written as DNA, the CDR3 is TGCGCCAGCAGCTTGCTGGGAGCGAGGGATCAGCCCCAGCATTTT.

The chain recombines TRBV27 with TRBJ1-4; D unresolved. This CDR3 is built from 15 residues. Trimming took 5 bases from V and 4 from J, leaving 14 bases between them. Germline-derived CDR1 and CDR2 are MNHEY and SMNVEV (reference sequence). CDR3 nucleotide sequence: TGTGCCAGCAGTACGCCCCGGGATTATAATGAAAAACTGTTTTTT. Translation gives CASSTPRDYNEKLFF. Together with reference TRBV27 and TRBJ1-4, the CDR3 gives the full variable domain: EAQVTQNPRYLITVTGKKLTVTCSQNMNHEYMSWYRQDPGLGLRQIYYSMNVEVTDKGDVPEGYKVSRKEKRNFPLILESPSPNQTSLYFCASSTPRDYNEKLFFGSGTQLSVL.

In DNA form, the CDR3 reads TGTGCCAGCTCCCACGATGGGCCTACTATCTATGGCTACACCTTC. It encodes CASSHDGPTIYGYTF. The chain is built from TRBV2 and TRBJ1-2, with D unclear. The germline CDR1 and CDR2 sequences are SNHLY and FYNNEI. The CDR3 contains 15 residues. Trimming took off 8 bases at V and 4 bases at J, with 20 bases between the two ends.

The rearrangement links TRBV21-1 to TRBJ2-2. TRBV21-1 is noted as a pseudogene. The CDR3 has 16 amino acids. Here the CDR3 reads CASKLGWSARTGELFF. CDR3 nucleotides: TGTGCCAGCAAATTGGGATGGTCAGCGAGAACCGGGGAGCTGTTTTTT.

This clone showed up just a few times. The V and J genes are TRBV15 and TRBJ2-3; 8 bases map to TRBD1. CDR1 LNHNV and CDR2 YYDKDF come from the germline V gene (reference sequence). After removal of 0 bases from V and 4 bases from J, the junction contained 6 bases not matched to a gene. This CDR3 contains 16 residues. The CDR3 DNA is TGTGCCACCAGCAGAGATGGGGCAGGGGGCGCAGATACGCAGTATTTT. This translates into CATSRDGAGGADTQYF.

The J gene is TRBJ1-6, the V gene TRBV4-3; no reliable D call. Germline V gives CDR1 LGHNA, CDR2 YSLEER. The CDR3 contains 17 residues. V was clipped by 1 base and J by 2 bases, with 12 bases between them. The DNA for the CDR3 is TGCGCCAGCAGCCAAGCCGTGGCCCGAACCTATAATTCACCCCTCCACTTT. Its protein product is CASSQAVARTYNSPLHF.

The chain carries TRBV4-3 and TRBJ2-1; 8 positions match TRBD2. Trimming removed 0 bases from V and 5 bases from J; junction bases left unmatched: 3. Germline lookup yields CDR1 LGHNA and CDR2 YSLEER. The CDR3 length is 15 residues. The CDR3 DNA reads TGCGCCAGCAGCCAAGATATACTAGCGGACAATGAGCAGTTCTTC. Translation: CASSQDILADNEQFF.

The gene calls are TRBV18 and TRBJ2-1; D gene uncertain. CDR3 length equals 13 residues. Germline lookup yields CDR1 KGHSH and CDR2 LQKENI. Deletions cut 3 bases from V and 4 bases from J, with 7 bases between. The CDR3 is CASSPSFYNEQFF. CDR3 nucleotide sequence: TGTGCCAGCTCACCTAGTTTTTACAATGAGCAGTTCTTC. Using reference TRBV18 and TRBJ2-1 for the parts outside the CDR3, the full variable domain is NAGVMQNPRHLVRRRGQEARLRCSPMKGHSHVYWYRQLPEEGLKFMVYLQKENIIDESGMPKERFSAEFPKEGPSILRIQQVVRGDSAAYFCASSPSFYNEQFFGPGTRLTVL.

The chain recombines TRBV5-1 with TRBJ2-1; TRBD2 matches 7 bases. Germline loops: CDR1 SGHRS, CDR2 YFSETQ. The J segment lost 6 bases and the V segment lost 4 bases, leaving 10 bases of the junction unmatched. CDR3 length: 15 amino acids. CDR3 loop: CASSQGLGRRNEQFF. As DNA, the CDR3 is TGCGCCAGCAGCCAAGGACTAGGACGCCGCAATGAGCAGTTCTTC.

The chain combines TRBV14 with TRBJ2-5; D perhaps matches TRBD1 (5 bases). Germline V gene lookup returns CDR1 SGHDN and CDR2 FVKESK. Trimming took off 4 bases at V and 4 bases at J, with 16 bases between the two ends. The CDR3 is 15 residues long. DNA for the CDR3: TGTGCCAGCAGCCCAGGGTATTTCCTGGGAGAGACCCAGTACTTC. It codes for CASSPGYFLGETQYF.

The chain employs TRBV11-2 and TRBJ2-7; TRBD1 matches at 7 bases. V was clipped by 2 bases and J by 2 bases; unmatched bases: 3. CDR3 length: 14 amino acids. The germline CDR1 and CDR2 sequences are SGHAT and FQNNGV. The CDR3 is CASSLRQGAYEQYF. The CDR3 DNA reads TGTGCCAGCAGCTTACGACAGGGAGCCTACGAGCAGTACTTC.

The DNA of the CDR3 is TGTGCCACCAGGAGGACAGGCGACTATAATTCACCCCTCCACTTT. Amino acid sequence: CATRRTGDYNSPLHF. The chain carries TRBV15 and TRBJ1-6, with 7 positions matching TRBD1. This CDR3 has 15 amino acids. V gave up 6 bases and J gave up 3 bases; unmatched junction bases: 5. Germline V CDR1 and CDR2: LNHNV, YYDKDF (reference sequence).

The chain has TRBV29-1 and TRBJ2-3, with D unclear. This CDR3 comprises 12 residues. V lost 5 bases and J 6 bases, leaving 12 bases between the germline ends. In germline, CDR1 is SQVTM, CDR2 ANQGSEA. The CDR3 is CSVSDHGDTQYF. The CDR3 region has the DNA TGCAGCGTTTCAGATCACGGCGATACGCAGTATTTT.

The V gene is TRBV5-7, the J gene TRBJ2-5, with D possibly being TRBD1 or TRBD2 (6 bases each). TRBV5-7 is an open reading frame whose function is uncertain. This CDR3 comprises 15 residues. V was shortened by 1 base and J by 5 bases, with 15 bases between the two germline ends. CDR3 sequence reads: CASSLFRGLGETQYF. CDR3 coding DNA: TGTGCCAGCAGCTTGTTCCGGGGGCTGGGGGAGACCCAGTACTTC.

This rearrangement joins TRBV5-4 to TRBJ1-2, with a weak D call TRBD1 (6 bases). This CDR3 has 16 amino acids. V gave up 5 bases and J gave up 4 bases, with 21 bases separating them. From germline, CDR1 is SGHNT and CDR2 YYREEE (reference sequence). The CDR3 sequence is CASREDRPIPSYGYTF. CDR3 bases: TGTGCCAGCAGGGAAGACAGGCCAATCCCGTCCTATGGCTACACCTTC.